This entry features one T cell receptor beta chain sequence. This sample stems from a study of blood T cell repertoires in COVID-19. Participants spanned ages about 18 to 100 years and resided in 20 to 30 US areas. Clinical histories supplied by participants themselves formed the basis of cohort assignment. The CDR3 is 14 residues long. Germline CDR1 and CDR2: SEHNR and FQNEAQ (reference sequence). V was cut by 5 bases and J by 7 bases, with 14 bases left in between. Per the original methods: Amplification of reference gene primers provided the estimated nucleated cell counts. Libraries were prepared by immunoSEQ multiplex PCR; TCRdb keeps only in-frame clonotypes and omits some of them. The V and J calls and clone size were taken over from that table, and D and trimming were inferred from the DNA. The sample consists of 300,000 or so clones, 65% to 90% of them appearing once.

This chain connects TRBV7-9 to TRBJ1-4; D not resolved. The sequence was obtained from a woman in her thirties or forties with acute COVID-19. Sequencing was done on a sample of PBMCs or T cells enriched from blood (not recorded which). CDR3 DNA: TGTGCCAGCAGCCGGGCCGAAGGAGGTGAAAAACTGTTTTTT. This translates into CASSRAEGGEKLFF.